The sample holds a few counts of the clone carrying this T cell receptor (beta chain). Its antigen is still unknown. This sample is part of a study of T-cell memory formation after mild COVID-19. V lost 6 bases to trimming and J lost 6 bases; unmatched junction nucleotides: 7. The CDR3 totals 14 residues. Looked up from germline, CDR1 is SNHLY and CDR2 is FYNNEI. Regarding the study as a whole: That cross-reactive memory joined was suggested by some responding clones appearing in pre-infection memory. A second wave of clones peaked on day 37, and their SARS-CoV-2 specificity went unconfirmed. Shrinking CD4+ clones resided mostly in CM and EM, and CD8+ ones in EMRA.

TCRdb called the 5' RACE reads again in MiXCR, with one record for every CDR3 protein. The sample contains 400,000 or so distinct CDR3 sequences, over 15% of which appear only once. V gene TRBV2 combines with J gene TRBJ2-4, with 8 bases lining up with TRBD2. Source material: PBMCs or a T cell subset sorted from them (not recorded which). This sequence originates from an adult woman who had mild COVID-19 (a few samples of this study predate the infection). Cell type and time point are not known. The CDR3 sequence is CASRPAGGANIQYF. Written as DNA, the CDR3 is TGTGCCAGCAGACCTGCGGGAGGTGCAAACATTCAGTACTTC.